The source of this T cell receptor (beta chain) is a study of graft-versus-host responses after intestinal transplantation. Concerning this clone itself: The antigen is unknown.

Some clones are missing from TCRdb's copy, which holds only in-frame ones; the method was immunoSEQ multiplex PCR. The sample lists tens of thousands of clones, around 90% seen once, with nearly 0.5% in the top ten. The CDR3 is 16 amino acids. Germline values: CDR1 LNHNV, CDR2 YYDKDF (reference sequence). J gave up 4 bases and V 0 bases, and 4 bases lay outside the gene matches. The sample here was unstimulated CD8+ T cells sorted from spleen or lymph node cells, taken before intestinal transplant. The chain couples TRBV15 to TRBJ2-3, with 10 bases matching TRBD1. This receptor was identified in a human donor who received an intestinal transplant. In DNA form, the CDR3 reads TGTGCCACCAGCAGAGAGGGACAGGGGCCCTCAGATACGCAGTATTTT. Translating it yields CATSREGQGPSDTQYF.